This T cell receptor beta chain appears in the sequencing data of a study of identical twins. The CDR3 is 14 residues long. V was pared by 4 bases and J by 7 bases, with 4 bases of the junction left unmatched. CDR1 LGHDT and CDR2 YNNKEL come from the germline V gene (reference sequence). TCRdb recomputed calls from the 5' RACE reads with MiXCR, one row per CDR3 protein. The sample shows 300,000 to 400,000 distinct CDR3 sequences, approximately 8.8% of them seen only once. This clonotype was seen a handful of times. The chain is built from TRBV3-1 and TRBJ2-1; 10 nucleotides line up with TRBD2. The origin of this receptor is a woman between 50 and 59 years old in good health. The source material was naive T cells sorted from blood. The CDR3 region has the DNA TGTGCCAGCAGCCTCACTAGCGGGAAAAATGAGCAGTTCTTC. Encoded protein: CASSLTSGKNEQFF.